A selection of T cell receptor beta chains follows, all from one sample in a study of OX40 agonist ivuxolimab in advanced cancers. Assay used: immunoSEQ multiplex PCR; TCRdb lists only in-frame clones, some missing. The top ten hold approximately 4.8% of the sample, which has some 8,000 clones, 90% seen once. This material consisted of CD4+ or CD8+ T cells sorted from blood, taken in a trial of the OX40 agonist ivuxolimab. The receptors come from an adult with an advanced solid tumor such as melanoma, head and neck, liver or kidney cancer. CDR3s include the opening cysteine and the closing phenylalanine or tryptophan. Fields, in order: J gene, V gene, D gene, clone size, CDR3 DNA, CDR3 protein. D genes are given only for firm matches. Clone size is not always given. Where it is, it says once, few, many or a class for expanded clones.

TRBJ2-3 | TRBV18 | TRBD1 | NA | TGTGCCAGCTCACCTCGACAGGGGCCAGATACGCAGTATTTT | CASSPRQGPDTQYF
TRBJ2-3 | TRBV5-1 | NA | NA | TGCGCCAGCACCCTTCGGGGAGGAGATACGCAGTATTTT | CASTLRGGDTQYF
TRBJ2-7 | TRBV19 | NA | NA | TGTGCCAGTAGTGAGCTCCGGGACTCCTACGAGCAGTACTTC | CASSELRDSYEQYF
TRBJ1-2 | TRBV2 | NA | NA | TGTGCCAGCAGCCCCAGGGGTAGGGGACTAAACTATGGCTACACCTTC | CASSPRGRGLNYGYTF
TRBJ2-1 | TRBV4-1 | TRBD2 | once | TGCGCCAGCAGCCACCTGGGACTAGCGGCCTACAATGAGCAGTTCTTC | CASSHLGLAAYNEQFF
TRBJ2-7 | TRBV5-4 | NA | few | TGTGCCAGCAGCTGGACCCCGGGATACGAGCAGTACTTC | CASSWTPGYEQYF
TRBJ2-5 | TRBV5-4 | TRBD2 | NA | TGTGCCAGCAGCTTGCTGTCTAGCGGGAGGATCCAAGAGACCCAGTACTTC | CASSLLSSGRIQETQYF
TRBJ2-3 | TRBV9 | TRBD2 | NA | TGTGCCAGCACCAGACTAGCGGGAATACCAGATACGCAGTATTTT | CASTRLAGIPDTQYF
TRBJ2-5 | TRBV5-1 | NA | NA | TGCGCCAGCAGCTTACAGGGAGGTCAAGAGACCCAGTACTTC | CASSLQGGQETQYF
TRBJ2-1 | TRBV9 | TRBD2 | NA | TGTGCCAGCAGTGTCTCAGCGGGGCCCAATGAGCAGTTCTTC | CASSVSAGPNEQFF
TRBJ1-2 | TRBV6-1 | NA | NA | TGTGCCAGCAGTGCCGGGGGAACTATCCAGGGCTACACCTTC | CASSAGGTIQGYTF
TRBJ2-1 | TRBV13 | TRBD2 | NA | TGTGCCAGCAGCTCTCCGACTAGCGGGGTTGGCAATGAGCAGTTCTTC | CASSSPTSGVGNEQFF
TRBJ2-5 | TRBV7-7 | TRBD2 | NA | TGTGCTAGCAGCTTAGGTTCTAGCGGATTCCAAGAGACCCAGTACTTC | CASSLGSSGFQETQYF
TRBJ2-5 | TRBV11-1 | TRBD1 | NA | TGTGCCAGCAGCTCCGGGACAGGAGTTCAAGAGACCCAGTACTTC | CASSSGTGVQETQYF
TRBJ2-1 | TRBV7-9 | TRBD1 | NA | TGTGCCAGCATGGTAGGGACAGGGTACAATGAGCAGTTCTTC | CASMVGTGYNEQFF
TRBJ1-1 | TRBV9 | NA | NA | TGTGCCAGCAGCGTAGGGTCCCAGGGGACTGAAGCTTTCTTT | CASSVGSQGTEAFF
TRBJ1-3 | TRBV5-5 | TRBD1 | NA | TGTGCCAGCAGCTCCCTGACAGGGAGCTCTGGAAACACCATATATTTT | CASSSLTGSSGNTIYF
TRBJ2-1 | TRBV11-2 | TRBD2 | NA | TGTGCCAGCAGCCCAACCGGGACTAGCAGTATTAATGAGCAGTTCTTC | CASSPTGTSSINEQFF
TRBJ2-3 | TRBV29-1 | NA | NA | TGCAGCGCCCCGGGTGGGGGCACAGATACGCAGTATTTT | CSAPGGGTDTQYF
TRBJ2-1 | TRBV4-3 | TRBD1 | NA | TGCGCCAGCAGCCAAGTCTCAGGGGGCGGGGAGCAGTTCTTC | CASSQVSGGGEQFF